This TCR beta chain was recorded in a study of T cell responses to AZD1222 COVID-19 vaccine. Study-level findings and limits: Baseline antibody screening turned up just a handful of seropositive AZD1222 recipients.

Assay: immunoSEQ multiplex PCR; the TCRdb copy retains only in-frame clones and omits some. The profile shows around 150,000 clones, 94% of them singletons. The CDR3 extends over 16 amino acids. Per germline, CDR1 LNHDA and CDR2 SQIVND (reference sequence). V was clipped by 5 bases and J by 0 bases; unmatched bases: 6. Concerning this clone itself: The antigen remains unidentified.

V usage is TRBV19 and J usage is TRBJ1-3; 8 bases line up with TRBD1. This TCR was recovered from an adult in good health. The sample consisted of peripheral blood, taken on day 0 of AZD1222 vaccination. CDR3 sequence reads: CASSDRGGSSGNTIYF. The CDR3 bases are TGTGCCAGTAGTGACAGGGGAGGGAGCTCTGGAAACACCATATATTTT.